This note documents a single T cell receptor (beta chain) sequence. The data are from a study of shared clonotypes between healthy human individuals. Study summary: Used for every donor were three CD4 naive, three CD4 memory, two CD8 naive and one CD8 memory plate.

The J segment lost 2 bases and the V segment lost 2 bases, leaving 9 bases of the junction unmatched. The CDR3 extends over 17 amino acids. Germline V CDR1 and CDR2: SGHKS, YYEKEE (reference sequence). Investigators spread the genomic DNA of each subset evenly over several immunoSEQ plates. Sorted-subset replicate PCRs used 200 ng of genomic DNA. This amount corresponded to about 30,000 T cell genomes. Sequencing was performed with immunoSEQ multiplex PCR; in TCRdb, only in-frame clones are kept and a portion is missing. The table shows a few hundred thousand clones, with 90% to 97% occurring only once. Combining CD45RO+ cells with CCR7-negative CD45RA+ TemRA cells gave CD8 memory.

This clonotype was sampled from a man aged 25 to 40 in good health. Source material: memory CD8+ T cells sorted from blood. This sample's subset: CD45RO+ cells pooled with CCR7-negative TemRA cells. The chain links TRBV5-5 to TRBJ2-7, with TRBD2 matching over 11 bases. CDR3 in DNA: TGTGCCAGCAGCTTCGTCCCGGGGACTAGCGGAGCCTACGAGCAGTACTTC. Protein: CASSFVPGTSGAYEQYF.